This TCR beta chain derives from a study of CD4+ T cells in melanoma (dated by TCRdb to 2022 to 2024). Some background on the complete study: The study examined neoantigen-specific CD4+ T cells in human melanoma. Summary of the overall study and its limitations: Neoantigen-specific CD4+ T cells were reported to be correlated with the function of CD8+ T cells, macrophages and B cells. According to the report, neoantigen-specific CD4+ T cells in melanoma displayed diverse differentiation states.

The donors were people with melanoma. The library was prepared using the immunoSEQ multiplex PCR assay. This is the immuneACCESS table as TCRdb keeps it, with only in-frame sequences that have V and J called. A part of the clones is gone; compared with another copy, unresolved V genes explain less than half, and the rest is unexplained. This sample holds 110,000 to 150,000 clones; over 90% were observed only once. Jointly, the top ten make up 1.5% to 1.7% of the sample. Of note for this clone: This receptor's antigen is unknown. No base qualities exist here, and no much larger clone lies one base off it.

Trimming at the junction amounts to 3 bases on V and 2 bases on J, and the germline ends lie 21 bases apart. The CDR3 starts with the cysteine, ends with the phenylalanine, and has 18 residues. The sequence is cut down to CDR3 DNA, 54 bases in frame from base 1. For CDR1 and CDR2, the germline V gene lists MNHGY and SAAAGT. This chain is built from TRBV6-8 and TRBJ2-3; D gene: possibly TRBD2, on 7 matching bases. The receptor was isolated from a human donor with melanoma. This receptor carries the CDR3 CASSYRKKRGGPTDTQYF. In nucleotide form, the sequence is TGTGCCAGCAGTTATAGGAAAAAACGCGGGGGCCCCACAGATACGCAGTATTTT.